The clone carrying this TCR beta chain was detected many times. This CDR3 has 15 amino acids. V lost 5 bases, J lost 6 bases, and 16 bases lay in between. CDR1 SGHVS and CDR2 FNYEAQ come from the germline V gene. The data are from a study of T cell repertoires in cytomegalovirus infection. Study details: Public signatures in TCR beta pointed to CMV infection and matching HLA type.

TCRdb passed the reads through MiXCR, listing each CDR3 protein once. The sample records approximately 500,000 distinct CDR3 sequences, over 9% being singletons. This TCR came from a human donor in good health (CMV status not recorded). Some clones in this sample may be carry-over from other donors' samples. The sequenced material came from PBMCs. The chain joins TRBV7-6 to TRBJ2-2; perhaps D is TRBD1 or TRBD2 (5 bases each). The CDR3 DNA reads TGTGCCAGCAGCCCTGGGACGGTCCACCCCGGGGAGCTGTTTTTT. Translation: CASSPGTVHPGELFF.